The TCR beta chain described here comes from a study of T cell responses to AZD1222 COVID-19 vaccine (TCRdb year 2021). Concerning the study at large: A total of around 240 trial participants underwent TCR sequencing, of whom 207 received two doses of AZD1222 and roughly 25 received two doses of the MenACWY control vaccine. Trial participants were enrolled into age subgroups of 18-55, 56-69 and 70-plus years, which contained about 150, 27 and 61 TCR-sequenced participants, respectively.

The paper as a whole reports these results and caveats: Because no day 14 peak-response samples were available, repertoires were characterized only after the peak T cell response. After two AZD1222 doses, both the breadth and the depth of spike-specific TCRs were significantly higher than at day 0 and than in MenACWY recipients. Vaccine-associated CD4 TCRs spanned the whole spike protein, with dominant responses in regions 160-218 and 743-854. Epitopes outside the regions mutated in the B.1.351 and B.1.1.7 variants were reportedly recognized by nearly half of the unique spike-specific TCRs. Participants were mostly white British and included more females than males, and it was suggested by the authors that clonal diversity may have been underestimated. Only five or six AZD1222 recipients were SARS-CoV-2 seropositive at baseline, limiting conclusions about previously exposed vaccinees. The 56-69-year group was small, and its depth increase did not reach significance, likely because of low power.

The CDR3 regions of human TCRbeta chains were analyzed by immunosequencing. The authors' pipeline ran thus. TCRs in the repertoires were compared against a reference library of SARS-CoV-2-specific TCRs that had been generated with the MIRA antigen-specificity platform. Breadth meant the fraction of unique TCRs that were SARS-CoV-2-associated, whereas depth meant the fraction of total T cells that were SARS-CoV-2-associated. Using the MIRA data, each spike-specific TCR was mapped to the spike region that the TCR reacts to and placed in a CD4 or CD8 class. Log10-transformed breadth and depth values were compared by one-way ANOVA with Sidak's multiple comparisons tests. This is the immuneACCESS table as TCRdb keeps it, with only in-frame sequences that have V and J called. A part of the clones is gone; compared with another copy, unresolved V genes explain less than half, and the rest is unexplained. The V and J calls and clone size come from that table; D and trimming were worked out from the DNA. This sample comprises 140,000 or so clones, roughly 93% of them detected only once. The ten largest clones take up about 1.8% of the sample.

V and J lose 5 bases and 4 bases, and a span of 14 bases separates them. CDR1 MNHEY and CDR2 SMNVEV are derived from the germline V gene (reference sequence). From its cysteine to its phenylalanine, the CDR3 spans 14 amino acids. Of all the DNA, just the CDR3 is kept, 42 bases in frame from base 1. Comments on this clone: Its binding antigen is unknown. No base quality values were provided; no much bigger clone lies one nucleotide off.

The time point label for this specimen denotes: about 28 days (+/-7) after the second vaccine dose. AZD1222 recipients with second doses at about 4 weeks or about 12 weeks were pooled, because spike-specific TCR depth and breadth did not differ between schedules. The vaccinee samples were drawn from two UK trials, COV001 and COV002, one of which was a single-blind randomized controlled phase 2/3 trial testing AZD1222 (ChAdOx1 nCoV-19) in healthy adults. Trial participant PBMC samples were collected at day 0 and day 28 after the second dose for TCRbeta chain sequencing. The sequence joins TRBV27 to TRBJ1-1, with the D segment identity uncertain. This sequence originates from an adult who received the AZD1222 COVID-19 vaccine. The material was peripheral blood, obtained 28 days after the second AZD1222 dose. The nucleotide sequence reads TGTGCCAGCAGTCAAAGCCAACGTGGCACTGAAGCTTTCTTT. Its translation reads: CASSQSQRGTEAFF.